One sample yielded the 23 T cell receptor beta chains listed below, sequenced in a study of read filtering for tumor transcriptome and immune sequencing (dated by TCRdb to 2018 to 2020). These reads were obtained on an Illumina HiSeq 4000. TCR libraries were constructed from roughly 0.4 ug RNA using the Immunoverse kit, and molecular barcoded adaptors covering alpha/delta and beta/gamma chains were employed. TCRdb passed the public sequencing reads through fastp at Q25 and MiXCR, retaining productive beta sequences. Identical CDR3 protein sequences are pooled into one entry, listed with their most common genes and DNA. This sample has tens of thousands of distinct CDR3 sequences in its table, and around a fifth of those were observed once. The biggest ten clones account for 9.5% to 12% of the sample. Sequenced sample: a population of CD138-negative cells sorted from bone marrow. Reading the label with the study, this specimen's cell subset or site is: bone marrow mononuclear cells depleted of CD138+ plasma/myeloma cells by negative magnetic selection. Receptors originate from a donor aged 40 or over with multiple myeloma.

There are a few counts of this clonotype. The CDR3 nucleotides read TGTGCCAGCTCACCACTGCCCATAGCTTGGGACAGGACGTCGAACACTGAAGCTTTCTTT. This gives the protein CASSPLPIAWDRTSNTEAFF. The chain is built from TRBV18 and TRBJ1-1; 8 bases are a match to TRBD1. This CDR3 has 20 amino acids. J gave up 1 base and V 1 base, and 17 bases lay outside the gene matches. Germline V gives CDR1 KGHSH, CDR2 LQKENI.

This clonotype has a single count. Just one base apart from a much larger clone, this may be a read error. V usage is TRBV7-9 and J usage is TRBJ1-1; a weak D match, TRBD1 (6 bases). This CDR3 contains 16 residues. The V end lost 5 bases, the J end lost 3 bases, and 19 bases lay between the germline ends. Germline lookup yields CDR1 SEHNR and CDR2 FQNEAQ (reference sequence). CDR3 DNA sequence: TGTGCCAGCAGCCTGAAGGGGGGGGGCTTTGACACTGAAGCTTTCTTT. It encodes CASSLKGGGFDTEAFF.

This clonotype occurred a few times. The V and J genes are TRBV20-1 and TRBJ2-5; D is unresolved. Germline lookup yields CDR1 DFQATT and CDR2 SNEGSKA (reference sequence). The CDR3 is 11 amino acids. V lost 8 bases, J lost 5 bases, and 12 bases lay in between. CDR3 residues: CSPYDPETQYF. The CDR3 nucleotides are TGCAGTCCTTACGACCCGGAGACCCAGTACTTC.

This clonotype occurred many times. V and J are TRBV27 and TRBJ1-4, with D possibly matching TRBD1 (6 bases). V lost 5 bases, J lost 8 bases, and 15 bases lay in between. This CDR3 comprises 14 residues. Germline assignment: CDR1 MNHEY and CDR2 SMNVEV (reference sequence). CDR3 nucleotide sequence: TGTGCCAGCAGTGGGGGCAGGGAAAGAGAAAAACTGTTTTTT. Amino acid sequence: CASSGGREREKLFF.

Ten or more counts support this clonotype. This chain uses TRBV5-1 with TRBJ2-1; the match to TRBD2 covers 8 bases. Germline CDR1 is SGHRS and CDR2 is YFSETQ. There are 16 residues in the CDR3. V shed 1 base and J 4 bases; nucleotides not matched to a gene: 7. CDR3 region: CASSLSGGAYYNEQFF. In DNA, the CDR3 is TGCGCCAGCAGCTTGTCCGGGGGGGCCTATTACAATGAGCAGTTCTTC. Full variable domain (remainder filled in from reference TRBV5-1 and TRBJ2-1): KAGVTQTPRYLIKTRGQQVTLSCSPISGHRSVSWYQQTPGQGLQFLFEYFSETQRNKGNFPGRFSGRQFSNSRSEMNVSTLELGDSALYLCASSLSGGAYYNEQFFGPGTRLTVL.

This clonotype was recorded many times. The chain employs TRBV28 and TRBJ1-4, with 7 bases lining up with TRBD1. Germline CDR1 and CDR2: MDHEN and SYDVKM. CDR3 length: 13 amino acids. Trimming removed 7 bases from V and 14 bases from J; junction bases left unmatched: 13. In DNA form, the CDR3 reads TGTGCCAGCACCAGTTGGGCGGGGGACAGCCTGTTTTTT. Its translation is CASTSWAGDSLFF. The full variable domain, completed using reference TRBV28 and TRBJ1-4, is DVKVTQSSRYLVKRTGEKVFLECVQDMDHENMFWYRQDPGLGLRLIYFSYDVKMKEKGDIPEGYSVSREKKERFSLILESASTNQTSMYLCASTSWAGDSLFFGSGTQLSVL.

This clonotype was counted only a few times. The chain uses TRBV29-1 and TRBJ1-5; 8 bases align to TRBD1. This CDR3 region has 14 residues. The trim removed 6 bases at V and 3 bases at J, leaving 7 bases unmatched. From germline, CDR1 is SQVTM and CDR2 ANQGSEA. CDR3 in amino acids: CSVLTGVANQPQHF. CDR3 nucleotides: TGCAGCGTGTTGACAGGGGTCGCCAATCAGCCCCAGCATTTT.

This clonotype was counted only a few times. The V call is TRBV14, the J call TRBJ2-6, with no clear D. V dropped 4 bases and J dropped 4 bases, with 11 bases sitting between them. Germline values: CDR1 SGHDN, CDR2 FVKESK. The CDR3 is made up of 15 amino acids. The CDR3 DNA is TGTGCCAGCAGCCTCCGAAATTCCGGGGCCAACGTCCTGACTTTC. It codes for CASSLRNSGANVLTF.

This clonotype was recorded many times. The chain carries TRBV20-1 and TRBJ1-1; D ambiguous. The CDR3 has 15 amino acids. Germline values: CDR1 DFQATT, CDR2 SNEGSKA (reference sequence). V shed 5 bases and J shed 6 bases, with 22 bases lying between them. CDR3 in amino acids: CSAQRSGLLGAEAFF. The CDR3 DNA is TGCAGTGCTCAAAGATCTGGACTACTTGGCGCTGAAGCTTTCTTT.

This clonotype was counted at least ten times. This chain links TRBV15 with TRBJ1-1; 7 nucleotides line up with TRBD1. The CDR3 runs to 13 residues. V lost 3 bases to trimming and J lost 5 bases; unmatched junction nucleotides: 3. The germline V gene encodes CDR1 LNHNV and CDR2 YYDKDF (reference sequence). The CDR3 sequence is CATSSPGQTEAFF. CDR3 coding DNA: TGTGCCACCAGCAGCCCGGGACAGACTGAAGCTTTCTTT.

This clonotype has only one observation. This may come from a read error, since a much larger clone is one base off. This sequence joins TRBV7-2 and TRBJ2-1; 9 bases fit TRBD2. Trimming took 6 bases from V and 8 from J; bases not matched to a gene: 8. The CDR3 loop spans 14 amino acids. From germline, CDR1 is SGHTA and CDR2 FQGNSA. The CDR3 region is CASSGGGAFYEQFF. The CDR3 DNA sequence: TGTGCCAGCAGTGGCGGGGGGGCCTTTTATGAGCAGTTCTTC.

The CDR3 spells CASSPGPGKGTEAFF. CDR3 in DNA: TGTGCCAGCAGCCCGGGGCCGGGGAAGGGCACTGAAGCTTTCTTT. This chain joins TRBV5-6 and TRBJ1-1, with D perhaps TRBD1 (5 bases). Per germline, CDR1 SGHDT and CDR2 YYEEEE. The CDR3 spans 15 residues. With 4 bases removed from V and 4 bases from J, the gap between germline ends came to 17 bases.

In regard to this clonotype: This may arise from a read error, as a much more abundant clone is one base away. The CDR3 bases are TGCAGTGCTACCCGTAAAGCGGGGGGCTCCTGCGAGCAGTACTTC. Its translation is CSATRKAGGSCEQYF. The chain links TRBV20-1 to TRBJ2-7; 9 bases are shared with TRBD2. Per the germline V gene, CDR1 is DFQATT and CDR2 is SNEGSKA (reference sequence). The CDR3 loop spans 15 amino acids.

Many counts were recorded for this clonotype. The chain combines TRBV20-1 with TRBJ2-2; D call uncertain. Germline loops: CDR1 DFQATT, CDR2 SNEGSKA (reference sequence). The CDR3 runs 13 residues. Between the trimmed V and J ends, which lost 0 bases and 4 bases, there was a span of 6 bases. The CDR3 DNA is TGCAGTGCTAGAGATTTAGGCACCGGGGAGCTGTTTTTT. Its protein is CSARDLGTGELFF.

Concerning this clonotype itself: A much larger clone lies a single base off, so this may be a read error. The chain recombines TRBV28 with TRBJ2-7, with a possible D match to TRBD1 (6 bases). Germline CDR1 reads MDHEN; CDR2 reads SYDVKM. The CDR3 is 13 amino acids. The V end lost 5 bases, the J end lost 9 bases, and 17 bases lay between the germline ends. The CDR3 spells CASSNRDMLSQYF. In DNA form, the CDR3 reads TGTGCCAGCAGTAACCGGGACATGTTGTCGCAGTACTTC.

This clonotype was recorded many times. The J gene is TRBJ2-6, the V gene TRBV15; tentatively, D is TRBD2 (6 bases). Germline CDR1 reads LNHNV; CDR2 reads YYDKDF (reference sequence). V was clipped by 3 bases and J by 2 bases, with 11 bases between them. The CDR3 consists of 16 residues. CDR3 DNA: TGTGCCACCAGCAGGGGCGGAGGGGCTGGGGCCAACGTCCTGACTTTC. The encoded protein is CATSRGGGAGANVLTF.

Details on this clonotype: Given a much more abundant clone one base away, this may be a read error. The genes are TRBV7-8 and TRBJ1-1; D remains unclear. Germline V CDR1 and CDR2: SGHVS, FQNEAQ. The CDR3 extends over 13 amino acids. CDR3 protein: CAGSPQVYTEAFF. The CDR3 nucleotides read TGTGCCGGCAGCCCGCAGGTGTACACTGAAGCTTTCTTT.

This clonotype appeared many times. The chain employs TRBV4-2 and TRBJ2-7; possibly TRBD1 for D (6 bases). Germline V gives CDR1 LGHNA, CDR2 YNFKEQ. Trimming stripped 1 base from V and 7 bases from J, with 20 bases between. The CDR3 has 16 amino acids. Here the CDR3 reads CASSQVLQGPVWEQYF. As DNA, the CDR3 is TGTGCCAGCAGCCAAGTTTTACAGGGCCCTGTATGGGAGCAGTACTTC.

The sample holds many counts of this clonotype. The gene calls are TRBV12-3 or TRBV12-4 and TRBJ2-3; perhaps D is TRBD1 or TRBD2 (5 bases each). The CDR3 has 14 residues. V gave up 3 bases and J gave up 5 bases, with 12 bases separating them. CDR3 sequence reads: CASSLNSGGDTQYF. The CDR3 DNA reads TGTGCCAGCAGTTTGAACTCTGGGGGAGATACGCAGTATTTT.

In this sample, this clonotype turned up many times. The chain recombines TRBV6-2 or TRBV6-3 with TRBJ1-1, with a possible D match to TRBD1 (6 bases). The CDR3 extends over 13 amino acids. Germline V CDR1 and CDR2: MNHEY, SVGEGT. The V end lost 1 base, the J end lost 5 bases, and 8 bases lay between the germline ends. The CDR3 coding sequence is TGTGCCAGCAGTTACTTCAGGGGAACTGAAGCTTTCTTT. Translating it yields CASSYFRGTEAFF.

The V and J genes are TRBV7-3 and TRBJ1-1; D remains ambiguous. The CDR3 covers 13 residues. V lost 8 bases, J lost 1 base, and 11 bases lay in between. CDR1 SGHTA and CDR2 FQGTGA come from the germline V gene. CDR3 coding DNA: TGTGCCAGCTTCCCACAATCGAACACTGAAGCTTTCTTT. It yields the protein CASFPQSNTEAFF.

The table lists this clonotype with many counts. The chain carries TRBV7-3 and TRBJ2-2; D gene uncertain. Trimming cost V 3 bases and J 6 bases, with 8 bases left between them. The CDR3 is 13 amino acids. Germline CDR1 and CDR2: SGHTA and FQGTGA. The CDR3 DNA reads as TGTGCCAGCAGCTTCGGGCAGGCCGGGGAGCTGTTTTTT. Translation: CASSFGQAGELFF.

In this sample, this clonotype turned up many times. The V and J genes are TRBV7-8 and TRBJ2-3; D gene uncertain. Germline assignment: CDR1 SGHVS and CDR2 FQNEAQ. The V gene lost 4 bases and the J gene lost 1 base, with 12 bases spanning the gap. The CDR3 totals 15 residues. The CDR3 bases are TGTGCCAGCAGCTCTATGTTATGGGGCACAGATACGCAGTATTTT. It specifies CASSSMLWGTDTQYF. The variable domain in full, with the rest retrieved from reference TRBV7-8 and TRBJ2-3, is GAGVSQSPRYKVAKRGQDVALRCDPISGHVSLFWYQQALGQGPEFLTYFQNEAQLDKSGLPSDRFFAERPEGSVSTLKIQRTQQEDSAVYLCASSSMLWGTDTQYFGPGTRLTVL.